Described below is a single T cell receptor (beta chain) sequence and its context. Participants' own reports of clinical history determined their cohort assignment. This sample was included in a study of blood T cell repertoires in COVID-19. Study-level background: COVID-19 samples collected from the United States, Italy and Spain covered acute and convalescent phases. T cells, B-cell-depleted T cells, or PBMCs supplied cDNA or gDNA.

The CDR3 has 12 residues. The V gene's germline CDR1 is SGHRS and CDR2 YFSETQ. Trimming took off 3 bases at V and 5 bases at J, with 7 bases between the two ends. Authors' methods: Amplification from reference gene primers served as the basis for estimated nucleated cell counts. Sequencing was performed with immunoSEQ multiplex PCR; in TCRdb, only in-frame clones are kept and a portion is missing. V and J calls and clone size are as listed in that table; D and trimming were resolved from the DNA. In the table there are about 180,000 clones, roughly 82% of which are singletons. Sequenced material: PBMCs or T cells enriched from blood (not recorded which). This TCR came from a woman aged 30 to 39 who had recovered from COVID-19. This chain connects TRBV5-1 to TRBJ2-3; D possibly corresponds to TRBD2 (6 bases). DNA for the CDR3: TGCGCCAGCAGCTACGGGGGAGATACGCAGTATTTT. Translation: CASSYGGDTQYF.